Presented here are 23 T cell receptor beta chains from one specimen sequenced in a study of tumor-infiltrating lymphocytes in localized non-small cell lung cancer. Sequencing was performed with immunoSEQ multiplex PCR; in TCRdb, only in-frame clones are kept and a portion is missing. This sample has about 7,100 clones; 74% occur once, and the top ten carry about 8.5%. The sequenced material came from uninvolved lung tissue not adjacent to the tumor. These TCRs come from a human donor with non-small cell lung cancer.

The V and J genes are TRBV7-8 and TRBJ2-7, with 10 bases identical to TRBD2. Germline values: CDR1 SGHVS, CDR2 FQNEAQ. Unmatched junction bases numbered 4, after V lost 6 bases and J lost 2 bases. The CDR3 totals 14 residues. The CDR3 here is CASRLTSGTYEQYF. As DNA, the CDR3 is TGTGCCAGCAGGTTAACTAGCGGGACCTACGAGCAGTACTTC.

This clone was observed a handful of times. In DNA form, the CDR3 reads TGCGCCAGCAGCCAGAGTAGTTTCCTACGCACTGAAGCTTTCTTT. Its translation is CASSQSSFLRTEAFF. The V gene is TRBV4-3, the J gene TRBJ1-1, with D hard to call. V was clipped by 3 bases and J by 4 bases, with 15 bases between them. The V gene's germline CDR1 is LGHNA and CDR2 YSLEER. This CDR3 contains 15 residues.

This chain links TRBV6-5 with TRBJ1-4; a weak D match, TRBD1 (6 bases). This CDR3 contains 14 residues. V shed 8 bases and J shed 0 bases, with 10 bases lying between them. Germline assignment: CDR1 MNHEY and CDR2 SVGAGI. CDR3 coding DNA: TGTGCCAGCTCTAGACAGGCAACTAATGAAAAACTGTTTTTT. This codes for CASSRQATNEKLFF.

The genes are TRBV14 and TRBJ2-3; D not certain. CDR1 is SGHDN, CDR2 FVKESK, per germline. CDR3 size: 12 residues. V was pared by 0 bases and J by 9 bases, with 7 bases between. CDR3 sequence: CASSQDSPTQYF. DNA for the CDR3: TGTGCCAGCAGCCAAGACTCCCCGACGCAGTATTTT.

This chain connects TRBV6-6 to TRBJ2-1; 8 bases line up with TRBD1. In germline, CDR1 is MNHNY, CDR2 SVGAGI (reference sequence). The CDR3 runs 15 residues. The ends lost 6 bases at V and 2 bases at J; junction bases unmatched: 6. The CDR3 sequence: CASSLQGATYNEQFF. The CDR3 DNA reads as TGTGCCAGCAGCCTCCAGGGGGCTACCTACAATGAGCAGTTCTTC.

The CDR3 DNA reads TGTGCCTGGAGTGTAATAGGGGGAGGGCCTGGAGCCAAAAACATTCAGTACTTC. This encodes CAWSVIGGGPGAKNIQYF. The J gene is TRBJ2-4, the V gene TRBV30; D is possibly TRBD2 (7 bases). The germline CDR1 and CDR2 sequences are GTSNPN and SVGIG (reference sequence). CDR3 length equals 18 residues. V lost 0 bases and J lost 0, with 18 bases in between.

The chain joins TRBV9 to TRBJ2-2; D uncertain. CDR1 and CDR2 from the germline V gene are SGDLS and YYNGEE. Trimming removed 0 bases from V and 6 bases from J, with 9 bases in between. This CDR3 is 14 amino acids long. The DNA for the CDR3 is TGTGCCAGCAGCGTAGGAGTAAGGGCCGGGGAGCTGTTTTTT. Translation: CASSVGVRAGELFF. The entire variable domain, with the rest obtained from reference TRBV9 and TRBJ2-2, is as follows: DSGVTQTPKHLITATGQRVTLRCSPRSGDLSVYWYQQSLDQGLQFLIQYYNGEERAKGNILERFSAQQFPDLHSELNLSSLELGDSALYFCASSVGVRAGELFFGEGSRLTVL.

The chain employs TRBV5-8 and TRBJ1-3; no reliable D call. V dropped 1 base and J dropped 1 base, with 9 bases sitting between them. Germline values: CDR1 SGHTS, CDR2 YDEGEE. The CDR3 spans 15 residues. CDR3 sequence: CASSLSVGSGNTIYF. CDR3 nucleotide sequence: TGTGCCAGCAGCTTGTCGGTGGGTTCTGGAAACACCATATATTTT.

This clone came up a few times. The chain links TRBV27 to TRBJ2-1, with 7 bases matching TRBD2. V lost 7 bases to trimming and J lost 5 bases; unmatched junction nucleotides: 14. This CDR3 contains 16 residues. Per germline, CDR1 MNHEY and CDR2 SMNVEV (reference sequence). CDR3 loop: CASKGREWSPNNEQFF. The CDR3 bases are TGTGCCAGCAAAGGGAGGGAGTGGAGCCCTAACAATGAGCAGTTCTTC.

This clone was seen a single time. This chain connects TRBV10-2 to TRBJ2-1; 8 nucleotides line up with TRBD2. CDR3 size: 12 residues. Germline V gives CDR1 WSHSY, CDR2 SAAADI. Unmatched junction bases numbered 3, after V lost 4 bases and J lost 10 bases. CDR3 sequence (DNA): TGCGCCAGCAGTGTGGCTAGCGGGGAGCAGTTCTTC. As protein: CASSVASGEQFF.

V is TRBV10-2 and J is TRBJ2-2; D is possibly TRBD2 (6 bases). Trimming took off 0 bases at V and 0 bases at J, with 8 bases between the two ends. CDR3 length: 16 amino acids. CDR1 WSHSY and CDR2 SAAADI come from the germline V gene. This chain's CDR3 is CASSESLAANTGELFF. The CDR3 region has the DNA TGCGCCAGCAGTGAGTCCTTAGCGGCGAACACCGGGGAGCTGTTTTTT.

The V gene is TRBV6-6, the J gene TRBJ2-1; unclear D gene. Trimming took 4 bases from V and 6 from J, leaving 10 bases between them. CDR1 is MNHNY, CDR2 SVGAGI, per germline (reference sequence). The CDR3 sequence is 13 residues long. CDR3 in DNA: TGTGCCAGCAGTTTCCTAGACTCCAATGAGCAGTTCTTC. Its translation is CASSFLDSNEQFF.

The chain joins TRBV11-3 to TRBJ2-1, with 14 bases identical to TRBD2. Germline V gene data show CDR1 as SGHNT and CDR2 as YENEEA. J gave up 7 bases and V 5 bases, and 4 bases lay outside the gene matches. The CDR3 runs 15 residues. This chain's CDR3 is CASSLGTSGGNEQFF. The CDR3 DNA sequence: TGTGCCAGCAGCCTTGGGACTAGCGGGGGAAATGAGCAGTTCTTC. Full variable domain (remainder filled in from reference TRBV11-3 and TRBJ2-1): EAGVVQSPRYKIIEKKQPVAFWCNPISGHNTLYWYLQNLGQGPELLIRYENEEAVDDSQLPKDRFSAERLKGVDSTLKIQPAELGDSAVYLCASSLGTSGGNEQFFGPGTRLTVL.

The rearrangement uses TRBV6-6 and TRBJ2-7; 8 bases fit TRBD1. V dropped 5 bases and J dropped 3; count of bases not matched to a gene: 6. The germline gives CDR1 MNHNY, CDR2 SVGAGI (reference sequence). This CDR3 region has 14 residues. The CDR3 DNA reads as TGTGCCAGCAGTGACAGGGGTCAGCTCTACGAGCAGTACTTC. Translated: CASSDRGQLYEQYF.

This rearrangement joins TRBV9 to TRBJ2-1; 10 bases are shared with TRBD2. Germline loops: CDR1 SGDLS, CDR2 YYNGEE. This CDR3 region has 16 residues. V shed 3 bases, J shed 4 bases, and the junction held 7 bases outside the gene matches. CDR3 protein: CASSAPGLASYNEQFF. The CDR3 bases are TGTGCCAGCAGCGCACCGGGACTAGCGTCATACAATGAGCAGTTCTTC.

V gene TRBV19 combines with J gene TRBJ1-3; 7 bases are a match to TRBD1. The CDR3 runs to 14 residues. After removal of 10 bases from V and 1 base from J, the junction contained 7 bases not matched to a gene. The germline gives CDR1 LNHDA, CDR2 SQIVND (reference sequence). Here the CDR3 DNA reads TGTGCCATCGGGGACAGTTCTTCTGGAAACACCATATATTTT. Encoded protein: CAIGDSSSGNTIYF.

The V and J genes are TRBV11-2 and TRBJ2-1, with TRBD1 as a possible D gene (6 bases). The CDR3 has 19 residues. Trimming removed 4 bases at V and 3 bases at J, with 25 bases between. Germline V gene sequence: CDR1 SGHAT, CDR2 FQNNGV. The CDR3 coding sequence is TGTGCCAGCAGCTGGGGGCGGGTAGCACGGAGAGAGCTCTACAATGAGCAGTTCTTC. Its translation is CASSWGRVARRELYNEQFF.

The chain links TRBV20-1 to TRBJ2-4, with 9 bases aligning to TRBD1. The CDR3 extends over 11 amino acids. Unmatched junction bases numbered 6, after V lost 5 bases and J lost 13 bases. The germline CDR1 and CDR2 sequences are DFQATT and SNEGSKA (reference sequence). Here the CDR3 reads CSARQGGAQYF. The CDR3 DNA is TGCAGTGCTCGACAGGGGGGGGCACAGTACTTC.

The chain uses TRBV6-5 and TRBJ1-3; D unclear. Trimming took off 2 bases at V and 0 bases at J, with 5 bases between the two ends. The V gene's germline CDR1 is MNHEY and CDR2 SVGAGI. This CDR3 has 14 residues. The CDR3 sequence: CASSYGTSGNTIYF. The CDR3 bases are TGTGCCAGCAGTTACGGAACCTCTGGAAACACCATATATTTT.

The genes are TRBV4-2 and TRBJ2-7; D not resolved. The CDR3 covers 16 residues. Looked up from germline, CDR1 is LGHNA and CDR2 is YNFKEQ. V lost 6 bases and J lost 2, with 20 bases in between. The CDR3 DNA reads as TGTGCCAGCAGTACTAATTGGCCGGAACCAGCCTACGAGCAGTACTTC. Encoded protein: CASSTNWPEPAYEQYF.

The V gene is TRBV27, the J gene TRBJ1-2; unclear D gene. The germline gives CDR1 MNHEY, CDR2 SMNVEV (reference sequence). The CDR3 covers 15 residues. The V gene lost 3 bases and the J gene lost 4 bases, with 15 bases spanning the gap. CDR3 loop: CASSFGPASGYGYTF. The CDR3 nucleotides read TGTGCCAGCAGTTTTGGACCGGCCTCGGGCTATGGCTACACCTTC.

This clone is termed large. This chain uses TRBV7-8 with TRBJ2-7; 12 bases match TRBD1. Germline CDR1 reads SGHVS; CDR2 reads FQNEAQ. This CDR3 comprises 16 residues. V was pared by 3 bases and J by 4 bases, with 7 bases of the junction left unmatched. The DNA for the CDR3 is TGTGCCAGCAGCTTGCGCCAGGGACAGGGGGCTTACGAGCAGTACTTC. Its protein is CASSLRQGQGAYEQYF. The entire variable domain, with the rest obtained from reference TRBV7-8 and TRBJ2-7, is as follows: GAGVSQSPRYKVAKRGQDVALRCDPISGHVSLFWYQQALGQGPEFLTYFQNEAQLDKSGLPSDRFFAERPEGSVSTLKIQRTQQEDSAVYLCASSLRQGQGAYEQYFGPGTRLTVT.

This sequence joins TRBV19 and TRBJ1-2, with no clear D. Trimming cost V 7 bases and J 4 bases, with 19 bases left between them. The CDR3 runs to 15 residues. Germline lookup yields CDR1 LNHDA and CDR2 SQIVND (reference sequence). The chain's CDR3 is CASNNDVLQPYGYTF. The CDR3 DNA reads TGTGCCAGTAACAATGACGTACTCCAACCCTATGGCTACACCTTC.